A single sample gave rise to the 7 T cell receptor beta chains below, sequenced in a study of regulatory T cells in long-lasting Graves disease. Assembly of TCR beta libraries relied on iRepertoire HTBI primers together with Arm-PCR of CDR3 regions. TCRdb independently ran MiXCR on the multiplex PCR reads; one entry per CDR3 protein. The sample lists 600,000 to 850,000 distinct CDR3 sequences; about 30% were seen once. Time point noted: persistent/refractory GD, antithyroid drugs over 5 years with positive TRAb. Extracted RNA from PBMCs served as the source of the TCR library. This specimen consisted of peripheral blood mononuclear cells (PBMCs), obtained when the disease was refractory, from a patient treated with antithyroid drugs. The receptors were sampled from a female donor with Graves disease.

This clonotype was counted many times. The chain uses TRBV2 and TRBJ1-2; D not certain. The CDR3 is 14 residues long. Germline values: CDR1 SNHLY, CDR2 FYNNEI. Trimming removed 10 bases at V and 3 bases at J, with 18 bases between. In DNA form, the CDR3 reads TGTGCCACCCAACGAGGGTTTACGGACTATGGCTACACCTTC. As protein: CATQRGFTDYGYTF.

This clonotype occurred a few times. The chain uses TRBV28 and TRBJ1-2; 9 nucleotides line up with TRBD1. CDR3 length equals 16 residues. Germline V gene lookup returns CDR1 MDHEN and CDR2 SYDVKM. The V segment lost 6 bases and the J segment 4 bases; nucleotides outside the gene matches: 12. The CDR3 sequence is CASSSASQGAVYGYTF. The DNA of the CDR3 is TGTGCCAGCAGCTCCGCCTCACAGGGGGCTGTCTATGGCTACACCTTC.

This chain uses TRBV30 with TRBJ1-4; maybe TRBD1 (6 bases). Germline CDR1 is GTSNPN and CDR2 is SVGIG (reference sequence). The CDR3 spans 14 residues. V dropped 4 bases and J dropped 3 bases, with 12 bases sitting between them. CDR3 region: CAWNHGTPNEKLFF. The CDR3, as DNA: TGTGCCTGGAACCACGGGACACCTAATGAAAAACTGTTTTTT.

This clonotype was counted a few times. The gene calls are TRBV25-1 and TRBJ2-5; D is unresolved. V lost 10 bases to trimming and J lost 4 bases, with 16 bases between them. The CDR3 has 13 amino acids. CDR1 and CDR2 (germline): MGHDK, SYGVNS. In nucleotides, the CDR3 is TGTGCCACCAATACCCTCGTAGGAGAGACCCAGTACTTC. Translated: CATNTLVGETQYF.

V and J are TRBV7-9 and TRBJ2-7; the D gene is possibly TRBD1 (5 bases). Between the trimmed V and J ends, which lost 5 bases and 6 bases, there was a span of 5 bases. Looked up from germline, CDR1 is SEHNR and CDR2 is FQNEAQ (reference sequence). This CDR3 spans 10 amino acids. CDR3 protein: CASSRGEQYF. CDR3 DNA sequence: TGTGCCAGCAGCAGGGGCGAGCAGTACTTC.

This clonotype was observed at least ten times. The J gene is TRBJ2-7, the V gene TRBV5-1; no definite D call. V was cut by 0 bases and J by 6 bases, with 13 bases left in between. The length of the CDR3 is 14 residues. Germline V gene lookup returns CDR1 SGHRS and CDR2 YFSETQ. DNA of the CDR3: TGCGCCAGCAGCTTGGCCCTACAAGGCGGCGAGCAGTACTTC. Its translation: CASSLALQGGEQYF.

This clonotype was found a few times. The chain joins TRBV20-1 to TRBJ1-5; 11 nucleotides line up with TRBD1. V dropped 3 bases and J dropped 6; count of bases not matched to a gene: 19. Germline V gene lookup returns CDR1 DFQATT and CDR2 SNEGSKA (reference sequence). The CDR3 covers 19 residues. The CDR3 region is CSASPLPVWDRGFFQPQHF. The CDR3 region has the DNA TGCAGTGCTAGTCCCCTTCCGGTTTGGGACAGGGGGTTCTTTCAGCCCCAGCATTTT.